The clone carrying this TCR beta chain showed up just a few times. Its antigen remains unknown. This sample was taken from a study of cytomegalovirus exposure and HLA in healthy donors. CDR1 and CDR2 (germline): MGHRA, YSYEKL. CDR3 size: 15 residues. Trimming cost V 1 base and J 6 bases; bases outside gene matches: 4. Use of 60 Vbeta and 13 Jbeta primers characterized the PCR. As handled by the study authors: Later, roughly 86 million unique TCR beta chains were counted in an analysis, and about 10 million of them were shared. Sequenced by immunoSEQ multiplex PCR; TCRdb stores in-frame clones only, minus some. V and J calls and clone size are copied from that table; D and trimming were computed from the DNA. Of some 67,000 clones listed, roughly 76% were seen once; the top ten hold about 8.3%. Whole-study findings and limits: Analyses of presence and absence presupposed an approximately uniform sequencing depth across donors. Some TCR beta chains (roughly 150 of them) were listed as cytomegalovirus-associated.

This sequence joins TRBV4-1 and TRBJ2-2, with 8 bases identical to TRBD1. This clonotype was obtained from a man in his 60s in good health and CMV-seropositive. Sequences were obtained from PBMCs. CDR3 sequence: CASSQGQGSPGELFF. CDR3 nucleotides: TGCGCCAGCAGCCAAGGACAGGGGTCGCCCGGGGAGCTGTTTTTT.